These T cell receptor beta chains were read from a single sample in a study of T-cell reconstitution after alpha-beta-depleted transplantation in children. TCRdb analysed the PCR reads with MiXCR anew, one entry per CDR3 protein. The data show roughly 400,000 distinct CDR3 sequences, roughly 44% seen once. The starting material was PBMCs, obtained before TCRalphabeta/CD19-depleted stem cell transplant. Source of these receptors: a girl aged 2-10 years with aplastic anemia, due to receive a stem cell transplant. Each CDR3 is given with its conserved first and last residue. The D gene is left open where the match is weak. Rows may omit the clone size; those that give it use once, few, many or a size class.

D gene: TRBD2; CDR3 length: 14; clone size: many; J gene: TRBJ2-1; V gene: TRBV29-1; CDR3 DNA: TGCAGCGTGGCCGGGACTAGCCGTTACAATGAGCAGTTCTTC; CDR3 protein: CSVAGTSRYNEQFF
D gene: -; CDR3 length: 15; clone size: many; J gene: TRBJ2-1; V gene: TRBV11-2; CDR3 DNA: TGTGCCAGCAGCTTATTCGGGGGCGAAGACAATGAGCAGTTCTTC; CDR3 protein: CASSLFGGEDNEQFF
D gene: -; CDR3 length: 15; clone size: -; J gene: TRBJ2-5; V gene: TRBV7-3; CDR3 DNA: TGTGCCAGCAGCTCCGGCCCGGGGGGCCTAGAGACCCAGTACTTC; CDR3 protein: CASSSGPGGLETQYF
D gene: -; CDR3 length: 19; clone size: few; J gene: TRBJ2-1; V gene: TRBV6-5; CDR3 DNA: TGTGCCAGCAGTTACTCGAAGGGCTGGGTTAGCGCGAGAGGGAATGAGCAGTTCTTC; CDR3 protein: CASSYSKGWVSARGNEQFF
D gene: -; CDR3 length: 14; clone size: many; J gene: TRBJ1-5; V gene: TRBV12-3/TRBV12-4; CDR3 DNA: TGTGCCAGCAGTTTGGGGGGCCCCAATCAGCCCCAGCATTTT; CDR3 protein: CASSLGGPNQPQHF
D gene: -; CDR3 length: 13; clone size: -; J gene: TRBJ1-1; V gene: TRBV4-1; CDR3 DNA: TGCGCCAGCAGCCAAGATGAAATATCTGAAGCTTTCTTT; CDR3 protein: CASSQDEISEAFF
D gene: -; CDR3 length: 16; clone size: many; J gene: TRBJ2-1; V gene: TRBV20-1; CDR3 DNA: TGCAGTGCTAATCTAGTGAGGGAGATTCTGAACAATGAGCAGTTCTTC; CDR3 protein: CSANLVREILNNEQFF
D gene: -; CDR3 length: 10; clone size: many; J gene: TRBJ2-1; V gene: TRBV5-5; CDR3 DNA: TGTGCCAGCAACGAGGGGGAGCAGTTCTTC; CDR3 protein: CASNEGEQFF
D gene: -; CDR3 length: 14; clone size: -; J gene: TRBJ1-5; V gene: TRBV20-1; CDR3 DNA: TGCAGTGCTAGGGGTTTGAGGGAGACTCAGCCCCAGCATTTT; CDR3 protein: CSARGLRETQPQHF
D gene: -; CDR3 length: 14; clone size: -; J gene: TRBJ1-3; V gene: TRBV28; CDR3 DNA: TGTGCCAGCAGTTTACAGGGATCTGGAAACACCATATCTTTT; CDR3 protein: CASSLQGSGNTISF
D gene: -; CDR3 length: 9; clone size: few; J gene: TRBJ2-7; V gene: TRBV6-1; CDR3 DNA: TGTGCCAGCAGCTACGAGCAGTACTTC; CDR3 protein: CASSYEQYF
D gene: TRBD1; CDR3 length: 16; clone size: many; J gene: TRBJ2-1; V gene: TRBV5-6; CDR3 DNA: TGTGCCAGCAGCTTGTATCCAGGGGGCGTGTATAATGAGCAGTTCTTC; CDR3 protein: CASSLYPGGVYNEQFF
D gene: -; CDR3 length: 15; clone size: -; J gene: TRBJ2-3; V gene: TRBV7-9; CDR3 DNA: TGTGCCAGCAGCTTAGGCTACGGAGACACAGATACGCAGTATTTT; CDR3 protein: CASSLGYGDTDTQYF